The sequence of this T cell receptor (beta chain) was determined in a study of blood T cell repertoires in COVID-19. Whole-study context: Both acute and convalescent COVID-19 samples were obtained from the United States, Italy and Spain. T cells, B-cell-depleted T cells, or PBMCs provided the cDNA or gDNA that served as material.

Per the authors' pipeline: How many nucleated cells were present was estimated from reference gene primer amplification. The repertoire was sequenced with immunoSEQ multiplex PCR; TCRdb's copy has only in-frame clones and lacks some. Clone size and the V and J calls come from that table; the DNA yielded D and trimming. The sample gives approximately 210,000 clones, 65% to 90% of which show up once; approximately 5.3% is in the top ten. The CDR3 consists of 15 residues. Germline CDR1 is DFQATT and CDR2 is SNEGSKA (reference sequence). Trimming removed 3 bases from V and 3 bases from J; junction bases left unmatched: 8.

The TCR originated in a human donor in a cohort sampled during active COVID-19. The source material was peripheral blood. This chain connects TRBV20-1 to TRBJ2-1, with TRBD2 matching over 7 bases. The CDR3 loop reads CSASDLQRDYNEQFF. The CDR3 DNA sequence: TGCAGTGCTAGTGACCTCCAGCGGGACTACAATGAGCAGTTCTTC.